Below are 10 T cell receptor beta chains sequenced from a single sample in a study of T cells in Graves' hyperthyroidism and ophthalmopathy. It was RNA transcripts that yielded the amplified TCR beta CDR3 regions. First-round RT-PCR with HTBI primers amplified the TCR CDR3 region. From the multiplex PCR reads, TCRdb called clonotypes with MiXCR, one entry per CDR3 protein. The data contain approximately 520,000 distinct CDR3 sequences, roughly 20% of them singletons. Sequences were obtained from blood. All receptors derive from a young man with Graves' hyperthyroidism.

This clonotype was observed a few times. The CDR3 loop reads CASSLVGGTTGPGGYTF. The CDR3 DNA follows: TGTGCCAGCAGCTTAGTCGGGGGGACTACAGGGCCGGGTGGCTACACCTTC. The chain employs TRBV11-2 and TRBJ1-2; D is perhaps TRBD1 (6 bases). The V end was cut by 1 base, the J end by 7 bases, with 22 bases between. Germline V gene data show CDR1 as SGHAT and CDR2 as FQNNGV. This CDR3 comprises 17 residues.

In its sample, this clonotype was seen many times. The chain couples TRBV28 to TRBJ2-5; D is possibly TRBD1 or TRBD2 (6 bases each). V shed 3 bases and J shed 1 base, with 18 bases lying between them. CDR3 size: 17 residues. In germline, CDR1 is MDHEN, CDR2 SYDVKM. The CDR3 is CASSFGGQGPTQETQYF. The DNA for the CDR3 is TGTGCCAGCAGTTTCGGAGGGCAGGGGCCAACCCAAGAGACCCAGTACTTC.

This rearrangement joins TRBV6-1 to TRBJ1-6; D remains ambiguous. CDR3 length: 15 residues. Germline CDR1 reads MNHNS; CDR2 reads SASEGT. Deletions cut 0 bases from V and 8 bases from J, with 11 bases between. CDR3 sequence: CASSEADGLDSPLHF. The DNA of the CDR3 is TGTGCCAGCAGTGAAGCGGACGGTTTAGATTCACCCCTCCACTTT.

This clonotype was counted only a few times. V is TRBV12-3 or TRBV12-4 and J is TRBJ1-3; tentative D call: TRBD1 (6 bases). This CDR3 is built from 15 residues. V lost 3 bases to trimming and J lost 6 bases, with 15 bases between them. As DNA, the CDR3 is TGTGCCAGCAGTTTGTCGGGACAAATAAAAAACACCATATATTTT. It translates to CASSLSGQIKNTIYF.

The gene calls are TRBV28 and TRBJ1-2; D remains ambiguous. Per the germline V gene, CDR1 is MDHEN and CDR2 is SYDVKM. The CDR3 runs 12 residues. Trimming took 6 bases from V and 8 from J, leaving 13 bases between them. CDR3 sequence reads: CASRPQWEGYTF. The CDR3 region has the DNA TGTGCCAGCAGGCCTCAGTGGGAAGGCTACACCTTC.

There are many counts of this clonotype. The CDR3 protein is CASSFGITEAFF. For the CDR3, the DNA is TGTGCCAGCAGTTTTGGTATCACTGAAGCTTTCTTT. This chain links TRBV12-3 or TRBV12-4 with TRBJ1-1; D uncertain. V shed 3 bases and J shed 4 bases, with 6 bases lying between them. This CDR3 is 12 amino acids long.

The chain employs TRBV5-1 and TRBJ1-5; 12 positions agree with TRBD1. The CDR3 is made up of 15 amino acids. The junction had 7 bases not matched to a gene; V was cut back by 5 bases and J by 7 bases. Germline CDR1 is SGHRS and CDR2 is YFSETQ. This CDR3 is CASRLGTGGGQPQHF. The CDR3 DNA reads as TGCGCCAGCAGACTGGGGACAGGGGGCGGGCAGCCCCAGCATTTT.

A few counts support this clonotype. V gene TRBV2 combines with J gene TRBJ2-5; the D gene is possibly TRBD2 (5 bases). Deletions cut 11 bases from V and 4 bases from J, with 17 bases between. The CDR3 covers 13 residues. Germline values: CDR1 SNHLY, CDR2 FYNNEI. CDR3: CACRVDSRETQYF. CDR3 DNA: TGTGCCTGCCGGGTGGACTCTCGAGAGACCCAGTACTTC.

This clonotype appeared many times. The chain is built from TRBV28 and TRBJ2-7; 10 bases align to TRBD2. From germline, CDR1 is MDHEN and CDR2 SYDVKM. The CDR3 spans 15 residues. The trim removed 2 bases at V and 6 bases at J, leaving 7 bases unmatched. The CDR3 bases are TGTGCCAGCAGTTTACCAGCGGGGGGGCTGGGCGAGCAGTACTTC. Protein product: CASSLPAGGLGEQYF.

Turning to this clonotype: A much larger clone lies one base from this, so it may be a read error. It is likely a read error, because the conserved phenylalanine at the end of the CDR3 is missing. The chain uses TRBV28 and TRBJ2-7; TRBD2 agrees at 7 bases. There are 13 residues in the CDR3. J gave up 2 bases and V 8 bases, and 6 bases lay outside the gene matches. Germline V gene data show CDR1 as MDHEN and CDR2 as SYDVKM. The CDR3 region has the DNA TGTGCCAGCTGGGAGGGAGCAACCTACGAGCAGTACTGC. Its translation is CASWEGATYEQYC.